This TCR beta chain was profiled in a study of neurological immune-mediated disorders. Overall study: Of the roughly 34 patients who had multiple sclerosis, about 31 had the relapsing-remitting form and 3 had the secondary progressive form.

Many counts were recorded for this clonotype. It was by 5'RACE with 10-nucleotide random UMIs that the cDNA was made. TCRdb re-called the 5' RACE reads with MiXCR, one entry per CDR3 protein. This sample carries about 120,000 distinct CDR3 sequences, roughly 3.2% of them seen once, and the ten largest clones take 1.3%. This TCR was recovered from a woman in her thirties with multiple sclerosis. The material sequenced was PBMCs.

This chain's CDR3 is CSAPPVAGGYTF. The DNA for the CDR3 is TGCAGTGCCCCACCGGTGGCGGGTGGCTACACCTTC. The V gene is TRBV20-1, the J gene TRBJ1-2, with D hard to call. Trimming cost V 6 bases and J 7 bases, with 15 bases left between them. Germline V gene sequence: CDR1 DFQATT, CDR2 SNEGSKA (reference sequence). The CDR3 has 12 amino acids.